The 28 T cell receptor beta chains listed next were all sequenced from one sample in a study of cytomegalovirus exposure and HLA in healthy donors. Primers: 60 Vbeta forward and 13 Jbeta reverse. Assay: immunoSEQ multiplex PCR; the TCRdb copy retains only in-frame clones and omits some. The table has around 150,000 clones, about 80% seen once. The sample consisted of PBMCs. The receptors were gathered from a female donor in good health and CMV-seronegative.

The CDR3 region is CASSWGTGNYGYTF. The DNA of the CDR3 is TGTGCCAGCAGCTGGGGGACAGGGAACTATGGCTACACCTTC. The V and J genes are TRBV7-2 and TRBJ1-2; 9 bases align to TRBD1. J gave up 2 bases and V 4 bases, and 2 bases lay outside the gene matches. The CDR3 contains 14 residues. Germline V lookup: CDR1 SGHTA, CDR2 FQGNSA.

The CDR3 spells CASSPPDSVNEKLFF. The DNA for the CDR3 is TGTGCCAGTAGTCCCCCTGACAGTGTTAATGAAAAACTGTTTTTT. The V call is TRBV19, the J call TRBJ1-4; tentative D call: TRBD1 (5 bases). CDR3 length: 15 residues. Trimming pared 5 bases from V and 4 bases from J, leaving 14 bases between. Germline V gene sequence: CDR1 LNHDA, CDR2 SQIVND (reference sequence).

The CDR3 loop is CASSLDGVTDTQYF. CDR3 sequence (DNA): TGTGCCAGCAGCTTAGACGGGGTCACAGATACGCAGTATTTT. This chain uses TRBV7-7 with TRBJ2-3; perhaps TRBD2 as D (5 bases). Germline V gene lookup returns CDR1 SSHAT and CDR2 FNYEAQ (reference sequence). The V end lost 1 base, the J end lost 2 bases, and 7 bases lay between the germline ends. CDR3 length: 14 amino acids.

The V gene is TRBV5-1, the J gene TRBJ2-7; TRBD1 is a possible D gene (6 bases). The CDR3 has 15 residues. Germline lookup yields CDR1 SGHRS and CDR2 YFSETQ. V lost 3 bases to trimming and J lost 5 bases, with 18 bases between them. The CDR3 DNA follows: TGCGCCAGCAGCTCCTTTACAGGGTCTGTCGACGAGCAGTACTTC. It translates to CASSSFTGSVDEQYF.

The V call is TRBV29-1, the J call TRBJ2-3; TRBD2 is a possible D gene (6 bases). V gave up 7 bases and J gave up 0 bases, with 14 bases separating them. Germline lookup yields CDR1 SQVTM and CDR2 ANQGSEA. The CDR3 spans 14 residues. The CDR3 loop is CSAMGGSSTDTQYF. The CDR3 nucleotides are TGCAGCGCCATGGGGGGATCTAGCACAGATACGCAGTATTTT.

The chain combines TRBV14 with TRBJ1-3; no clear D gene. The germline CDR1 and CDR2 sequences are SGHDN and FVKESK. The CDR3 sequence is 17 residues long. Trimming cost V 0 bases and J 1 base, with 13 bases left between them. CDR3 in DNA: TGTGCCAGCAGCCAAGAAACACGGAGTTCTTCTGGAAACACCATATATTTT. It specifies CASSQETRSSSGNTIYF.

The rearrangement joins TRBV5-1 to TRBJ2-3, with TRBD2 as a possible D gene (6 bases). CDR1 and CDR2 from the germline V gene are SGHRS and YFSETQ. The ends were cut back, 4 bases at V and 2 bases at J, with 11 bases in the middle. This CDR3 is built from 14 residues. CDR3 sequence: CASSGGTFTDTQYF. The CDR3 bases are TGCGCCAGCAGCGGGGGGACTTTCACAGATACGCAGTATTTT.

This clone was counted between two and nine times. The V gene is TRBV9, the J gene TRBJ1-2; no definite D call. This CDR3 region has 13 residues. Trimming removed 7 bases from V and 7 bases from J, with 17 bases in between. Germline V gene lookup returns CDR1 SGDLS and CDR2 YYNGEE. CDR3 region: CASEAEDAVGYTF. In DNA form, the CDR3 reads TGTGCCAGCGAGGCGGAGGACGCCGTTGGCTACACCTTC.

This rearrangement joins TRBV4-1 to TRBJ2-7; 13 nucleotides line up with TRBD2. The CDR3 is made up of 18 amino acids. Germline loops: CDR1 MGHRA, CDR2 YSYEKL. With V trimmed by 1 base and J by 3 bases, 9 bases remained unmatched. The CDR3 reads CASSQGTSGSGLGYEQYF. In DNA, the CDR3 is TGCGCCAGCAGCCAAGGGACTAGCGGGAGTGGGCTCGGCTACGAGCAGTACTTC.

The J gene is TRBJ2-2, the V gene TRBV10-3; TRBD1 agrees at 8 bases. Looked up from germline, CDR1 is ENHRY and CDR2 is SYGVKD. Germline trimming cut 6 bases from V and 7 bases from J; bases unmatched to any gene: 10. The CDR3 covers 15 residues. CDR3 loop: CAIRGTGPQDGELFF. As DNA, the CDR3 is TGTGCCATCAGGGGGACAGGTCCCCAGGACGGGGAGCTGTTTTTT.

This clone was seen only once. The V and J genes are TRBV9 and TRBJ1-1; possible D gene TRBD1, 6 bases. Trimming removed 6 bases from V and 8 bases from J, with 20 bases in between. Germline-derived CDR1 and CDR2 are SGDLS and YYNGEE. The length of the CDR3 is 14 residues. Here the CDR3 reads CASNPGGTSTEAFF. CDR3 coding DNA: TGTGCCAGCAACCCGGGGGGGACATCGACCGAAGCTTTCTTT. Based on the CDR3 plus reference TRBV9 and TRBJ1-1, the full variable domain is DSGVTQTPKHLITATGQRVTLRCSPRSGDLSVYWYQQSLDQGLQFLIQYYNGEERAKGNILERFSAQQFPDLHSELNLSSLELGDSALYFCASNPGGTSTEAFFGQGTRLTVV.

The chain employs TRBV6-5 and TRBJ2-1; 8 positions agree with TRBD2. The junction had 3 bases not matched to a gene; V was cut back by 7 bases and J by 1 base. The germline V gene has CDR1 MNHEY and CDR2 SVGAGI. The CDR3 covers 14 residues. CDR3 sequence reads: CASTPSGSYNEQFF. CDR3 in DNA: TGTGCCAGCACCCCTAGCGGGTCCTACAATGAGCAGTTCTTC.

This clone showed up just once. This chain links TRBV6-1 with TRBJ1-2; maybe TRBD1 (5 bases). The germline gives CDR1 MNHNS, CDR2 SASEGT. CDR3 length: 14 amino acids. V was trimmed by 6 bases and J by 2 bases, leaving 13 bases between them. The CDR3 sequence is CASSPSGLNYGYTF. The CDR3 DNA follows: TGTGCCAGCAGCCCATCGGGACTGAACTATGGCTACACCTTC.

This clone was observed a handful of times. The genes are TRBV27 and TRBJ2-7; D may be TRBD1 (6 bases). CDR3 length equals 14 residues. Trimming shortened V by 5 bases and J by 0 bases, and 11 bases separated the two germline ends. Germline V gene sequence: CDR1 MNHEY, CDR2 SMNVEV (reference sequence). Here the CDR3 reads CASSTRDNSYEQYF. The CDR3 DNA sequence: TGTGCCAGCAGTACCCGGGACAACTCCTACGAGCAGTACTTC.

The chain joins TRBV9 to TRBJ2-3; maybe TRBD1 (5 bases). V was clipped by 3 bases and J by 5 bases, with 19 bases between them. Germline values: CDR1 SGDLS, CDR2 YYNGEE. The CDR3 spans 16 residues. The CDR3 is CASSERSGPSIDTQYF. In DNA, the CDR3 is TGTGCCAGCAGCGAGCGTTCAGGGCCTTCAATAGATACGCAGTATTTT.

For the CDR3, the DNA is TGTGCCAGCAGCCGACAGGGGGACGACACTGAAGCTTTCTTT. Amino acid sequence: CASSRQGDDTEAFF. V usage is TRBV7-9 and J usage is TRBJ1-1, with 9 bases aligning to TRBD1. V shed 5 bases, J shed 3 bases, and the junction held 4 bases outside the gene matches. CDR1 and CDR2 from the germline V gene are SEHNR and FQNEAQ (reference sequence). The CDR3 runs 14 residues.

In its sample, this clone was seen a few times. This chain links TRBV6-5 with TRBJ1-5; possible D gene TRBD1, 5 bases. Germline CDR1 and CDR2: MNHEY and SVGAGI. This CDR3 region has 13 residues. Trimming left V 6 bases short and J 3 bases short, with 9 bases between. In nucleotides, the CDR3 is TGTGCCAGCAGACGGACAAACAATCAGCCCCAGCATTTT. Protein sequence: CASRRTNNQPQHF.

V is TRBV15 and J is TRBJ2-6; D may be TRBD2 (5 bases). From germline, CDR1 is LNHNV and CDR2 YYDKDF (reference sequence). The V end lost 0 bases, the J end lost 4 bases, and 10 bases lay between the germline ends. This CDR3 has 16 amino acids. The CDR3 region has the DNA TGTGCCACCAGCAGAGATGCGGGTACCGGGGCCAACGTCCTGACTTTC. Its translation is CATSRDAGTGANVLTF. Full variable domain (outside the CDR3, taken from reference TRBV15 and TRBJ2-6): DAMVIQNPRYQVTQFGKPVTLSCSQTLNHNVMYWYQQKSSQAPKLLFHYYDKDFNNEADTPDNFQSRRPNTSFCFLDIRSPGLGDTAMYLCATSRDAGTGANVLTFGAGSRLTVL.

The CDR3 nucleotides read TGTGCCAGCAGCTTAGAAGGGGCCCCCGAGCAGTACTTC. This sequence encodes CASSLEGAPEQYF. This chain joins TRBV7-9 and TRBJ2-7; D perhaps matches TRBD1 (5 bases). The CDR3 totals 13 residues. Looked up from germline, CDR1 is SEHNR and CDR2 is FQNEAQ (reference sequence). Trimming cost V 1 base and J 6 bases, with 10 bases left between them.

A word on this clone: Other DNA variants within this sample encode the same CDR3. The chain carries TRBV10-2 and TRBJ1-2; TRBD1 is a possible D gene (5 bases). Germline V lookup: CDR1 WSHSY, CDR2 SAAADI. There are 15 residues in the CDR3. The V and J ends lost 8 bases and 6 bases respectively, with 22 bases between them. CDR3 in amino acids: CASGGGVGFEDGYTF. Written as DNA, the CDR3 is TGCGCCAGCGGGGGAGGGGTTGGCTTCGAGGATGGCTACACCTTC.

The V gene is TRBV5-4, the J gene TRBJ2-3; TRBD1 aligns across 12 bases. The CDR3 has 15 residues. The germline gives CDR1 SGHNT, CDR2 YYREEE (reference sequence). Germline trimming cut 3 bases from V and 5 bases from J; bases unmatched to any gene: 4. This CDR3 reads CASSSGTGGRDTQYF. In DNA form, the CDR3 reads TGTGCCAGCAGCTCGGGGACAGGGGGCAGAGATACGCAGTATTTT.

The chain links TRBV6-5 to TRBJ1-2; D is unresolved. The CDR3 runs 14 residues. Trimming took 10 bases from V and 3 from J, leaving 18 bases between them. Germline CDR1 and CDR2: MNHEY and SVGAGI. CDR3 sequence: CATRASGEDYGYTF. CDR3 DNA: TGTGCCACTCGAGCCTCCGGCGAGGACTATGGCTACACCTTC.

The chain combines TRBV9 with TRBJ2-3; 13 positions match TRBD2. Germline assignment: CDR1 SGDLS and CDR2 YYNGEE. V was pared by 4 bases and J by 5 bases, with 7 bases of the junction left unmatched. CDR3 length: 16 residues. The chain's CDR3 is CASSPRTSGGRDTQYF. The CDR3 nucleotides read TGTGCCAGCAGCCCCCGGACTAGCGGGGGACGAGATACGCAGTATTTT.

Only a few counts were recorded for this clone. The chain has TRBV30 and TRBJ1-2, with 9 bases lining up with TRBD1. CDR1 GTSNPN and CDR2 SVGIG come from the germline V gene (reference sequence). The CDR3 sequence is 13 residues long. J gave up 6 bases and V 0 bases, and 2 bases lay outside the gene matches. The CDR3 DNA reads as TGTGCCTGGAGTGTGGGGACAGGGCATGGCTACACCTTC. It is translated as CAWSVGTGHGYTF.

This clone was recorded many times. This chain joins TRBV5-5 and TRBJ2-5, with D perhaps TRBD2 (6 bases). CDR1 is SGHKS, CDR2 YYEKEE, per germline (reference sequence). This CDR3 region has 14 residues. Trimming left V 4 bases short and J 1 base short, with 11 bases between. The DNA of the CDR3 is TGTGCCAGCAGCGCACCTAGCGCCCAAGAGACCCAGTACTTC. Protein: CASSAPSAQETQYF. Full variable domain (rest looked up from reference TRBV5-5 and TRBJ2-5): DAGVTQSPTHLIKTRGQQVTLRCSPISGHKSVSWYQQVLGQGPQFIFQYYEKEERGRGNFPDRFSARQFPNYSSELNVNALLLGDSALYLCASSAPSAQETQYFGPGTRLLVL.

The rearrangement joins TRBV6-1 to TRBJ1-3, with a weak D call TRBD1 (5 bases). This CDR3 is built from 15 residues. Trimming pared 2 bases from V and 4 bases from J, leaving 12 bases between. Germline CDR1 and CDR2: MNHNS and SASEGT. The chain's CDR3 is CASSESRASGNTIYF. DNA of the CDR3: TGTGCCAGCAGTGAAAGCAGGGCAAGCGGAAACACCATATATTTT.

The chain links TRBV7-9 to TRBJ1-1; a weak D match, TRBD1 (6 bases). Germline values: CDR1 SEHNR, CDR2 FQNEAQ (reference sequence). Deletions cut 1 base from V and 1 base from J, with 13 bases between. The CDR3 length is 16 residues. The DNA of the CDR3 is TGTGCCAGCAGCTTAGGCTTCAGGGGTCCGAACACTGAAGCTTTCTTT. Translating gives CASSLGFRGPNTEAFF.

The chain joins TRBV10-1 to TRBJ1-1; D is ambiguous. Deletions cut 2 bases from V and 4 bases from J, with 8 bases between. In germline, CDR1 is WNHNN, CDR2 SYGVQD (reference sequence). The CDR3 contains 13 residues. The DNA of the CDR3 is TGCGCCAGCAGTGAGACCCCGGGCACTGAAGCTTTCTTT. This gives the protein CASSETPGTEAFF.